This TCR beta chain was documented in a study of blood T cells in healthy people across ages. At the level of the study: Roughly one uniquely barcoded beta molecule per two T cells was captured.

The germline V gene has CDR1 MNHEY and CDR2 SVGAGI. V was clipped by 0 bases and J by 0 bases, with 9 bases between them. The CDR3 length is 16 residues. Primed by a sample-barcoded 5' primer and a J-beta primer mix, a second PCR proceeded for about 6 to 11 cycles. TCRdb fed the 5' RACE reads into MiXCR, producing one record per CDR3 protein. The sample has some 800,000 distinct CDR3 sequences, around a quarter seen once; the top ten hold roughly 3.8%. This clonotype was seen more than once but under ten times. Per sample, extraction of total RNA gave at least 6 micrograms in every case. This sample was shared with a second study, whose subject was T cells of mothers and their children. That work states: The study found slightly higher but non-significant overlap in related versus unrelated mother-child pairs.

V usage is TRBV6-5 and J usage is TRBJ1-3; a possible D gene is TRBD1 (6 bases). The TCR was taken from a boy aged 5-17 years in good health. The sequenced sample consisted of blood. As DNA, the CDR3 is TGTGCCAGCAGTTACTCCTTGGGGGCCTCTGGAAACACCATATATTTT. Encoded protein: CASSYSLGASGNTIYF.